This T cell receptor (beta chain) comes out of a study of cytotoxic CD8 clonotypes in ibrutinib-treated CLL. About the study: Patients attained some 24 partial and 2 complete responses; at median approximately 64 months, approximately 15 remained remitted while around twelve progressed. Notes on the study in general: Clonality grew at ibrutinib response; at progression, it decreased back toward baseline.

On this clone itself: What it recognizes is unknown.

The table came from immunoSEQ multiplex PCR; TCRdb's copy has only in-frame clones and leaves some out. The table has nearly 300,000 clones, roughly 76% seen once; the top ten hold about 5.7%. V gave up 0 bases and J gave up 4 bases; unmatched junction bases: 5. Germline values: CDR1 LGHNA, CDR2 YSLEER. The CDR3 runs 15 residues. As input for TCR beta libraries, about 2.2 micrograms of genomic DNA came from cryopreserved PBMCs. This chain links TRBV4-3 with TRBJ2-7, with TRBD2 identical over 8 bases. This TCR was recovered from a human donor with chronic lymphocytic leukemia. Sequencing used PBMCs, obtained at disease progression, from a patient treated with ibrutinib. CDR3 nucleotides: TGCGCCAGCAGCCAAGATCGGACTAGCAGATACGAGCAGTACTTC. This codes for CASSQDRTSRYEQYF.